This TCR beta chain emerged from a study of blood T cell repertoires in COVID-19. Participant-given clinical history determined each cohort assignment. Germline V gene sequence: CDR1 LNHDA, CDR2 SQIVND (reference sequence). Trimming left V 1 base short and J 3 bases short, with 16 bases between. The CDR3 length is 17 residues. Data came from immunoSEQ multiplex PCR; TCRdb stores just in-frame clones and leaves some out. This repertoire shows roughly 300,000 clones, around 85% found once; its top ten account for around 4.4%. The sequence derives from a woman aged 40 to 50 with acute COVID-19. Sequenced material: PBMCs or T cells enriched from blood (not recorded which). The rearrangement uses TRBV19 and TRBJ2-1, with a possible D match to TRBD2 (5 bases). The CDR3 region is CASSIVLGGAGYNEQFF. The CDR3 DNA reads TGTGCCAGTAGTATAGTTTTAGGAGGCGCGGGCTACAATGAGCAGTTCTTC. Based on the CDR3 plus reference TRBV19 and TRBJ2-1, the full variable domain is DGGITQSPKYLFRKEGQNVTLSCEQNLNHDAMYWYRQDPGQGLRLIYYSQIVNDFQKGDIAEGYSVSREKKESFPLTVTSAQKNPTAFYLCASSIVLGGAGYNEQFFGPGTRLTVL.